The subject of this entry is one T cell receptor beta chain. This record comes from a study of OX40 agonist ivuxolimab in advanced cancers. The germline CDR1 and CDR2 sequences are LNHDA and SQIVND (reference sequence). There are 11 residues in the CDR3. Trimming shortened V by 10 bases and J by 5 bases, and 11 bases separated the two germline ends. The method was immunoSEQ multiplex PCR; TCRdb's version includes in-frame clones alone and lacks a portion of them. Altogether 65,000 to 80,000 clones are present, 85% to 90% being singletons, with the ten largest covering approximately 13%. The chain has TRBV19 and TRBJ1-2; D gene uncertain. This clonotype originated in an adult with an advanced solid tumor such as melanoma, head and neck, liver or kidney cancer. The source material was CD4+ or CD8+ T cells sorted from blood, sampled in a trial of the OX40 agonist ivuxolimab. CDR3 bases: TGTGCCACCTTCCGAGGGTATGGCTACACCTTC. Translated: CATFRGYGYTF.